The present TCR beta chain was sequenced within a study of response to subunit inactivated influenza vaccine. In TCRdb, the RT-PCR reads were re-called with MiXCR into one record per CDR3 protein. The sample holds hundreds of thousands of distinct CDR3 sequences, approximately 7.1% seen once. The V end lost 5 bases, the J end lost 5 bases, and 21 bases lay between the germline ends. CDR1 and CDR2 from the germline V gene are DFQATT and SNEGSKA (reference sequence). The CDR3 consists of 15 residues. V is TRBV20-1 and J is TRBJ2-5; weak D call: TRBD2 (6 bases). The source material was PBMCs from blood, sampled around 25 months after vaccination. The TCR originated in a man between 50 and 70 years old who received an inactivated influenza vaccine. The CDR3 reads CSALRGPSVGETQYF. In DNA form, the CDR3 reads TGCAGTGCTCTCCGAGGTCCTAGCGTGGGGGAGACCCAGTACTTC.